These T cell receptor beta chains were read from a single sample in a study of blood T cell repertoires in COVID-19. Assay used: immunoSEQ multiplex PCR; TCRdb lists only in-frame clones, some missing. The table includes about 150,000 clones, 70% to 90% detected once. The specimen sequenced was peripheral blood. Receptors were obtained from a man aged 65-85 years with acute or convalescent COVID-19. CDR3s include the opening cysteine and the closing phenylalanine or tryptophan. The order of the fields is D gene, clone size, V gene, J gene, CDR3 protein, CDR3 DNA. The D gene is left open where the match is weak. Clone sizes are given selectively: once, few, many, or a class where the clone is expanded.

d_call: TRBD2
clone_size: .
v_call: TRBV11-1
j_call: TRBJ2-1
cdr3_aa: CASSLRLAEGNEQFF
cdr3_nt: TGTGCCAGCAGCTTACGACTAGCGGAAGGCAATGAGCAGTTCTTC

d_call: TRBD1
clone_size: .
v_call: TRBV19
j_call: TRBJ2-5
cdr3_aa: CASSPIRGQAQETQYF
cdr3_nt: TGTGCCAGTAGTCCGATAAGGGGACAGGCTCAAGAGACCCAGTACTTC

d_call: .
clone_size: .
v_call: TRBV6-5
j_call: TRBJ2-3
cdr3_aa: CASSSPFGGTDTQYF
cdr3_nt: TGTGCCAGCAGTTCCCCTTTCGGGGGCACAGATACGCAGTATTTT

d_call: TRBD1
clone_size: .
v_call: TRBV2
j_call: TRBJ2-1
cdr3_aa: CASSEYRGKSNEQFF
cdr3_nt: TGTGCCAGCAGTGAATACAGGGGTAAGAGCAATGAGCAGTTCTTC

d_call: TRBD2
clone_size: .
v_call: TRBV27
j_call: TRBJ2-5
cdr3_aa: CASSRLAGKQETQYF
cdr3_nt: TGTGCCAGCAGTCGACTAGCGGGGAAACAAGAGACCCAGTACTTC

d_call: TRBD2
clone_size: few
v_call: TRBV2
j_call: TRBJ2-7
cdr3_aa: CASRSTSGGFYEQYF
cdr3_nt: TGTGCCAGCAGGTCCACTAGCGGGGGATTCTACGAGCAGTACTTC

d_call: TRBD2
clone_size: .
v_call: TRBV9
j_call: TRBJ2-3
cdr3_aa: CASSKGLAGTDTQYF
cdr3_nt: TGTGCCAGCAGCAAGGGACTAGCGGGCACAGATACGCAGTATTTT

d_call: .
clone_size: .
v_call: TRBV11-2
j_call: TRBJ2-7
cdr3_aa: CASSLDPTYEQYF
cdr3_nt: TGTGCCAGCAGCTTAGATCCCACCTACGAGCAGTACTTC

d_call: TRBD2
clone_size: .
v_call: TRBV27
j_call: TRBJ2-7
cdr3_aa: CASSLRRQGLAGGGVRYEQYF
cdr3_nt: TGTGCCAGCAGTTTGCGCCGCCAGGGACTAGCGGGAGGTGGAGTAAGGTACGAGCAGTACTTC

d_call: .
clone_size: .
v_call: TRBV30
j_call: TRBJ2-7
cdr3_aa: CAWSREGSYEQYF
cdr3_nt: TGTGCCTGGAGTAGAGAGGGCTCCTACGAGCAGTACTTC

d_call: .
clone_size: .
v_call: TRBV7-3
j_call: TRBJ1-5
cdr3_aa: CASSATRNQPQHF
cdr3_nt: TGTGCCAGCAGCGCCACAAGAAATCAGCCCCAGCATTTT

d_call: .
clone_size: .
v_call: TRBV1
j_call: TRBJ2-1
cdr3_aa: CTSSRGTSGASSYNEQFF
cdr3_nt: TGCACCAGCAGCCGCGGGACTAGCGGGGCTAGCTCCTACAATGAGCAGTTCTTC

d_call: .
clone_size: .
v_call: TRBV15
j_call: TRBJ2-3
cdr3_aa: CATSRGPPGVLSTDTQYF
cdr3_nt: TGTGCCACCAGCAGAGGGCCCCCGGGGGTTCTTAGCACAGATACGCAGTATTTT

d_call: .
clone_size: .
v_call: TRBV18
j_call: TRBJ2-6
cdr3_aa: CASSEGAGANVLTF
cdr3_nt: TGTGCCAGCTCTGAAGGGGCTGGGGCCAACGTCCTGACTTTC

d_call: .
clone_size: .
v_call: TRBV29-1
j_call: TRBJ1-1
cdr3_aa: CSVAVRANTEAFF
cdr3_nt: TGCAGCGTTGCGGTCAGGGCAAACACTGAAGCTTTCTTT

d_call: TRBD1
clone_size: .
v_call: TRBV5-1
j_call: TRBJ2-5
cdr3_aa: CASRGTGVFQYAQETQYF
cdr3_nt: TGCGCCAGCAGAGGGACAGGGGTTTTCCAGTATGCCCAAGAGACCCAGTACTTC

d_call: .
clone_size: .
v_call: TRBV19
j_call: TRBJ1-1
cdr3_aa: CASKRRGDREAFF
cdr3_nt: TGTGCCAGTAAAAGACGCGGAGATCGTGAAGCTTTCTTT

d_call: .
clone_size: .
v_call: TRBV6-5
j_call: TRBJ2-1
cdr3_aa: CASRTQGFNEQFF
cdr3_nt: TGTGCCAGCAGAACACAGGGATTCAATGAGCAGTTCTTC

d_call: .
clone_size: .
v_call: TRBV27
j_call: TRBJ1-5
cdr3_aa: CASSLYGIISNQPQHF
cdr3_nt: TGTGCCAGCAGTTTATACGGGATAATTAGCAATCAGCCCCAGCATTTT

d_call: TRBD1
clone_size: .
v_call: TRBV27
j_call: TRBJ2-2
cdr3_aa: CASSFGAGQAFPGELFF
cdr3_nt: TGTGCCAGCAGTTTTGGGGCGGGACAGGCGTTTCCCGGGGAGCTGTTTTTT

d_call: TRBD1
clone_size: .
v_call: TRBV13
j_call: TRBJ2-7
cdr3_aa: CASSSPRGRLDEQYF
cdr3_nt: TGTGCCAGCAGCTCCCCCAGGGGGCGCCTCGACGAGCAGTACTTC